Presented here are 29 T cell receptor beta chains from one specimen sequenced in a study of T-cell reconstitution after alpha-beta-depleted transplantation in children. Molecular barcoding with unique molecular identifiers was used for the TCRbeta library. Each CDR3 protein is one row after TCRdb ran MiXCR on the PCR reads. The sample has roughly 340,000 distinct CDR3 sequences, around 15% seen once. The sample consisted of PBMCs, mostly from graft donor cells, taken 360 days after TCRalphabeta/CD19-depleted stem cell transplant. The receptor source for this set is a male patient between 2 and 10 years old who had a stem cell transplant for acute lymphoblastic leukemia, so the T cells may come from the graft donor.

The chain couples TRBV10-3 to TRBJ1-1; D is unclear. Germline V CDR1 and CDR2: ENHRY, SYGVKD. The V and J ends lost 7 bases and 2 bases respectively, with 5 bases between them. The CDR3 is 11 residues long. Here the CDR3 reads CAIKGNTEAFF. The DNA of the CDR3 is TGTGCCATCAAAGGAAACACTGAAGCTTTCTTT.

This clonotype has only a few counts. V is TRBV25-1 and J is TRBJ1-1; tentative D call: TRBD1 (5 bases). The CDR3 totals 14 residues. V dropped 4 bases and J dropped 0 bases, with 9 bases sitting between them. Germline values: CDR1 MGHDK, CDR2 SYGVNS. In DNA form, the CDR3 reads TGTGCCAGCAGTGCTCGGGGCTTGAACACTGAAGCTTTCTTT. Residues: CASSARGLNTEAFF.

This sequence joins TRBV20-1 and TRBJ2-5; 8 positions match TRBD1. Germline CDR1 DFQATT, CDR2 SNEGSKA (reference sequence). The length of the CDR3 is 15 residues. With V trimmed by 2 bases and J by 4 bases, 9 bases remained unmatched. The CDR3 spells CSARSGTGGRETQYF. The CDR3 nucleotides read TGCAGTGCTAGATCCGGGACAGGTGGGAGAGAGACCCAGTACTTC.

This chain connects TRBV30 to TRBJ2-1, with no clear D. This CDR3 has 11 amino acids. V lost 0 bases and J lost 7, with 4 bases in between. The germline CDR1 and CDR2 sequences are GTSNPN and SVGIG (reference sequence). The CDR3: CAWSVLNEQFF. CDR3 bases: TGTGCCTGGAGTGTACTGAATGAGCAGTTCTTC.

This clonotype came up a few times. The genes are TRBV18 and TRBJ1-3, with a tentative D call TRBD1 (5 bases). The V gene lost 2 bases and the J gene lost 0 bases, with 11 bases spanning the gap. CDR1 and CDR2 (germline): KGHSH, LQKENI. This CDR3 comprises 16 residues. The CDR3 loop reads CASSPMGLYSGNTIYF. In DNA, the CDR3 is TGTGCCAGCTCACCAATGGGGCTCTACTCTGGAAACACCATATATTTT.

This clonotype was recorded a few times. V and J are TRBV4-2 and TRBJ2-5; tentative D call: TRBD1 (5 bases). V dropped 0 bases and J dropped 5 bases, with 10 bases sitting between them. The germline V gene has CDR1 LGHNA and CDR2 YNFKEQ. The CDR3 is 14 residues long. CDR3 bases: TGTGCCAGCAGCCAAGATTCAGGGCCGGAGACCCAGTACTTC. Translating it yields CASSQDSGPETQYF.

CDR3 loop: CASSYSITYGYTF. CDR3 in DNA: TGTGCCAGCAGTTACTCGATCACCTATGGCTACACCTTC. V is TRBV6-2 or TRBV6-3 and J is TRBJ1-2; no reliable D call. The CDR3 sequence is 13 residues long. Germline V gene data show CDR1 as MNHEY and CDR2 as SVGEGT. The V and J ends lost 0 bases and 4 bases respectively, with 6 bases between them.

This clonotype has ten or more counts. V is TRBV7-8 and J is TRBJ2-3, with D tentatively TRBD1 or TRBD2 (7 bases each). CDR1 is SGHVS, CDR2 FQNEAQ, per germline. CDR3 length: 13 residues. V lost 8 bases and J 4 bases, leaving 13 bases between the germline ends. The CDR3 sequence: CASGRGLADTQYF. The CDR3 DNA reads TGTGCCAGCGGGAGGGGGCTGGCAGATACGCAGTATTTT.

The V call is TRBV18, the J call TRBJ2-5, with D possibly TRBD2 on 6 matching bases. Trimming stripped 4 bases from V and 5 bases from J, with 14 bases between. The CDR3 has 14 residues. Germline V lookup: CDR1 KGHSH, CDR2 LQKENI. The CDR3 loop is CASSQRLVLETQYF. The CDR3 nucleotides read TGTGCCAGCTCACAACGACTAGTTTTGGAGACCCAGTACTTC.

This clonotype has a handful of counts. V and J are TRBV10-3 and TRBJ2-1; 11 nucleotides align to TRBD2. The CDR3 length is 15 residues. V shed 6 bases, J shed 7 bases, and the junction held 8 bases outside the gene matches. Germline V gene sequence: CDR1 ENHRY, CDR2 SYGVKD. The CDR3 coding sequence is TGTGCCATCAGCCAACTAGCGGGAGAGGGTAATGAGCAGTTCTTC. This encodes CAISQLAGEGNEQFF.

This clonotype was counted only a few times. The chain recombines TRBV20-1 with TRBJ1-1; the match to TRBD1 covers 8 bases. Germline V lookup: CDR1 DFQATT, CDR2 SNEGSKA (reference sequence). V shed 3 bases and J 3 bases; nucleotides not matched to a gene: 15. CDR3 size: 17 residues. CDR3 sequence reads: CSARAPDRGRVHTEAFF. CDR3 DNA: TGCAGTGCTAGGGCCCCCGACAGGGGTAGGGTCCACACTGAAGCTTTCTTT.

V is TRBV12-3 or TRBV12-4 and J is TRBJ2-5, with 7 bases lining up with TRBD2. The CDR3 is 16 residues long. J gave up 4 bases and V 3 bases, and 11 bases lay outside the gene matches. The CDR3 DNA sequence: TGTGCCAGCAGTTTGACGGGAGGAGGTCAGAGAGAGACCCAGTACTTC. Protein sequence: CASSLTGGGQRETQYF.

In its sample, this clonotype was seen a few times. This chain connects TRBV12-3 or TRBV12-4 to TRBJ2-3; 9 nucleotides agree with TRBD2. The CDR3 covers 16 residues. V lost 4 bases and J lost 0; bases outside the gene matches: 5. CDR3 sequence (DNA): TGTGCCAGCAGTTCCCGACTAGCGGCTAGCACAGATACGCAGTATTTT. Translating it yields CASSSRLAASTDTQYF.

The V and J genes are TRBV6-2 or TRBV6-3 and TRBJ2-6; no clear D. Germline V gene sequence: CDR1 MNHEY, CDR2 SVGEGT. The CDR3 is 15 residues long. Trimming pared 2 bases from V and 2 bases from J, leaving 7 bases between. CDR3 bases: TGTGCCAGCAGTTACGGTAGGACTGGGGCCAACGTCCTGACTTTC. Its translation is CASSYGRTGANVLTF.

Many counts were recorded for this clonotype. The chain employs TRBV15 and TRBJ2-1, with TRBD2 identical over 11 bases. This CDR3 contains 20 residues. CDR1 is LNHNV and CDR2 is YYDKDF in the germline V gene (reference sequence). J was trimmed by 7 bases and V by 0 bases; bases with no gene match: 17. The chain's CDR3 is CATSRDLFVVSGLADNEQFF. The DNA of the CDR3 is TGTGCCACCAGCAGAGATCTCTTCGTAGTGTCGGGACTAGCGGATAATGAGCAGTTCTTC. Full variable domain (missing parts from reference TRBV15 and TRBJ2-1): DAMVIQNPRYQVTQFGKPVTLSCSQTLNHNVMYWYQQKSSQAPKLLFHYYDKDFNNEADTPDNFQSRRPNTSFCFLDIRSPGLGDTAMYLCATSRDLFVVSGLADNEQFFGPGTRLTVL.

This clonotype was detected many times. This CDR3 reads CSAEETSGGSYNEQFF. Here the CDR3 DNA reads TGCAGTGCTGAAGAAACTAGCGGGGGCTCCTACAATGAGCAGTTCTTC. This chain links TRBV20-1 with TRBJ2-1, with TRBD2 matching 11 bases. Germline V gives CDR1 DFQATT, CDR2 SNEGSKA (reference sequence). Trimming took 5 bases from V and 0 from J; bases not matched to a gene: 6. The CDR3 length is 16 residues.

This clonotype has at least ten counts. The V gene is TRBV20-1, the J gene TRBJ2-3; TRBD1 or TRBD2 may be the D gene (6 bases each). The CDR3 extends over 12 amino acids. Germline CDR1 DFQATT, CDR2 SNEGSKA (reference sequence). The CDR3 sequence: CSRGGLADTQYF. The CDR3 DNA follows: TGCAGCCGAGGGGGGTTGGCAGATACGCAGTATTTT.

The genes are TRBV3-1 and TRBJ1-6; D unresolved. The V gene's germline CDR1 is LGHDT and CDR2 YNNKEL (reference sequence). CDR3 length: 15 residues. Trimming left V 4 bases short and J 2 bases short, with 9 bases between. As DNA, the CDR3 is TGTGCCAGCAGCCGCTCCGGGACCTATAATTCACCCCTCCACTTT. Its translation is CASSRSGTYNSPLHF.

In its sample, this clonotype was seen many times. The chain joins TRBV7-8 to TRBJ2-1; the match to TRBD1 covers 7 bases. The CDR3 has 15 residues. After removal of 3 bases from V and 4 bases from J, the junction contained 6 bases not matched to a gene. Germline V gives CDR1 SGHVS, CDR2 FQNEAQ. CDR3 protein: CASSFDRAVYNEQFF. CDR3 bases: TGTGCCAGCAGCTTCGACAGGGCCGTATACAATGAGCAGTTCTTC.

This clonotype was counted ten times or more. V usage is TRBV3-1 and J usage is TRBJ2-7; tentative D call: TRBD2 (6 bases). The germline V gene encodes CDR1 LGHDT and CDR2 YNNKEL (reference sequence). Trimming took 5 bases from V and 10 from J, leaving 12 bases between them. There are 11 residues in the CDR3. The CDR3 here is CASSKPGLQYF. CDR3 coding DNA: TGTGCCAGCAGCAAACCGGGACTCCAGTACTTC.

This clonotype was counted only a few times. DNA for the CDR3: TGCAGCGTTGAAGCTAGCGGGAGGGGGGAGTACAATGAGCAGTTCTTC. Translating gives CSVEASGRGEYNEQFF. The chain carries TRBV29-1 and TRBJ2-1; 12 bases line up with TRBD2. Trimming at V came to 1 base and at J to 4 bases, leaving 5 bases not matched to a gene. The germline V gene has CDR1 SQVTM and CDR2 ANQGSEA. This CDR3 is 16 amino acids long.

The chain recombines TRBV28 with TRBJ2-1; 9 bases map to TRBD1. Trimming took 6 bases from V and 2 from J; bases not matched to a gene: 5. Germline values: CDR1 MDHEN, CDR2 SYDVKM. CDR3 size: 15 residues. The CDR3 region is CASRLRDRAYNEQFF. DNA of the CDR3: TGTGCCAGCAGGTTGCGGGACAGGGCCTACAATGAGCAGTTCTTC.

This clonotype was seen a handful of times. The V and J genes are TRBV20-1 and TRBJ2-7, with D maybe TRBD2 (6 bases). The CDR3 is made up of 15 amino acids. Trimming removed 1 base from V and 4 bases from J, with 17 bases in between. In germline, CDR1 is DFQATT, CDR2 SNEGSKA (reference sequence). The CDR3 DNA reads TGCAGTGCTAGAGGTTTTGAGGACGGGGGATACGAGCAGTACTTC. Its translation is CSARGFEDGGYEQYF.

The V and J genes are TRBV4-2 and TRBJ1-1, with D uncertain. V gave up 1 base and J gave up 13 bases, with 10 bases separating them. Germline loops: CDR1 LGHNA, CDR2 YNFKEQ. CDR3 size: 11 residues. The CDR3, as DNA: TGTGCCAGCAGCCAAGGACCAGCGTTTTTCTTT. This translates into CASSQGPAFFF.

This clonotype occurred a few times. The chain carries TRBV27 and TRBJ2-7, with D tentatively TRBD1 or TRBD2 (5 bases each). Germline CDR1 MNHEY, CDR2 SMNVEV (reference sequence). V was trimmed by 2 bases and J by 1 base, leaving 15 bases between them. CDR3 size: 16 residues. CDR3 sequence: CASSLNLGTISYEQYF. The CDR3 DNA sequence: TGTGCCAGCAGTTTAAATTTGGGGACCATATCCTACGAGCAGTACTTC.

The table lists this clonotype with a few counts. The gene calls are TRBV7-9 and TRBJ2-5; D may correspond to TRBD1 or TRBD2 (6 bases each). The CDR3 spans 15 residues. Germline V gene data show CDR1 as SEHNR and CDR2 as FQNEAQ (reference sequence). V lost 1 base, J lost 3 bases, and 12 bases lay in between. The CDR3 nucleotides are TGTGCCAGCAGCTTAGGAGACAGGAGGGAAGAGACCCAGTACTTC. Translated: CASSLGDRREETQYF. Complete variable domain (other parts from reference TRBV7-9 and TRBJ2-5): DTGVSQNPRHKITKRGQNVTFRCDPISEHNRLYWYRQTLGQGPEFLTYFQNEAQLEKSRLLSDRFSAERPKGSFSTLEIQRTEQGDSAMYLCASSLGDRREETQYFGPGTRLLVL.

The CDR3 coding sequence is TGTGCCAGCAGTGAACGGGCAACTAATGAAAAACTGTTTTTT. Amino acid sequence: CASSERATNEKLFF. The chain recombines TRBV2 with TRBJ1-4; D is uncertain. This CDR3 comprises 14 residues. Trimming stripped 2 bases from V and 0 bases from J, with 4 bases between. The germline CDR1 and CDR2 sequences are SNHLY and FYNNEI.

In its sample, this clonotype was seen many times. CDR3 DNA sequence: TGCAGTTTGGAGGGCCAGGCCTCCTACAATGAGCAGTTCTTC. This encodes CSLEGQASYNEQFF. This chain uses TRBV20-1 with TRBJ2-1, with D tentatively TRBD2 (6 bases). CDR3 length: 14 amino acids. V lost 8 bases and J lost 0, with 14 bases in between. Germline lookup yields CDR1 DFQATT and CDR2 SNEGSKA (reference sequence).

This clonotype was counted only a few times. The gene calls are TRBV20-1 and TRBJ1-1; 8 bases match TRBD1. The V gene's germline CDR1 is DFQATT and CDR2 SNEGSKA (reference sequence). Germline trimming cut 4 bases from V and 6 bases from J; bases unmatched to any gene: 13. This CDR3 contains 15 residues. The DNA of the CDR3 is TGCAGTGCTAAAACCCCAGGGGGCGGCGGCGCTGAAGCTTTCTTT. Its protein product is CSAKTPGGGGAEAFF.